This entry features one T cell receptor (beta chain) sequence. Its target is unknown. Sample treatment: oral pan-JAK inhibitor, 5-10 mg twice daily. Alopecia areata patients provided lesional scalp punch biopsies and peripheral blood, both collected for the study. Sorting from PBMCs produced CD4+ and CD8+ T cells. RNA was extracted and reverse transcribed into cDNA as the sequencing template. TCRdb keeps only in-frame clones here, not all; method: immunoSEQ multiplex PCR. Of under 150,000 clones listed, 80% to 90% are singletons. These data are taken from a study of CD8+ T cells in alopecia areata. As for the study in general: Treated patients were given 5 to 10 mg oral tofacitinib twice daily.

Study observations and caveats: While tofacitinib was given, many expanded lesional clones persisted in scalp and blood.

The sequences come from CD8+ T cells sorted from blood, collected at week 4, from a patient treated with tofacitinib. This TCR was recovered from a human donor with alopecia areata.

Here the CDR3 reads CASSPPRQGANTEAFF. For the CDR3, the DNA is TGTGCCAGCTCACCACCGCGGCAGGGGGCTAACACTGAAGCTTTCTTT. This chain connects TRBV18 to TRBJ1-1; 8 bases agree with TRBD1. Germline lookup yields CDR1 KGHSH and CDR2 LQKENI. With V trimmed by 0 bases and J by 2 bases, 5 bases remained unmatched. This CDR3 has 16 amino acids. The full variable domain, completed using reference TRBV18 and TRBJ1-1, is NAGVMQNPRHLVRRRGQEARLRCSPMKGHSHVYWYRQLPEEGLKFMVYLQKENIIDESGMPKERFSAEFPKEGPSILRIQQVVRGDSAAYFCASSPPRQGANTEAFFGQGTRLTVV.